This TCR beta chain comes out of a study of blood T cells in healthy people across ages. Whole-study context: About one barcoded beta molecule per two T cells was the capture yield of template switching. General study findings and limits: Fewer expanded clones and more diversity marked long-lived versus aged donors. Bulk PBMC profiling left naive and antigen-experienced comparisons inconclusive.

The CDR3 is 16 amino acids. Looked up from germline, CDR1 is SGHVT and CDR2 is SQSDAQ. Next came a second PCR, run for roughly 6 to 11 cycles, which used a sample-barcoded 5' primer along with a J-beta primer mix. TCRdb re-called the 5' RACE reads with MiXCR, one entry per CDR3 protein. The repertoire holds about 1.7 million distinct CDR3 sequences, with roughly 30% as singletons. Ten or more counts support this clonotype. The antigen is not known. Investigators took approximately 9.4 milliliters of peripheral blood from every donor. The rearrangement uses TRBV7-4 and TRBJ2-5; 7 nucleotides agree with TRBD1. The J call may be incorrect, as the DNA end agrees better with TRBJ2-7. Sequencing input: blood. The origin of this receptor is a woman aged 25 to 39 in good health. The CDR3 DNA sequence: TGTGCCAGCAGCTTAGCGGGCCCAGGGGGAGAATACGAGCAGTACTTC. Its protein is CASSLAGPGGEYEQYF.